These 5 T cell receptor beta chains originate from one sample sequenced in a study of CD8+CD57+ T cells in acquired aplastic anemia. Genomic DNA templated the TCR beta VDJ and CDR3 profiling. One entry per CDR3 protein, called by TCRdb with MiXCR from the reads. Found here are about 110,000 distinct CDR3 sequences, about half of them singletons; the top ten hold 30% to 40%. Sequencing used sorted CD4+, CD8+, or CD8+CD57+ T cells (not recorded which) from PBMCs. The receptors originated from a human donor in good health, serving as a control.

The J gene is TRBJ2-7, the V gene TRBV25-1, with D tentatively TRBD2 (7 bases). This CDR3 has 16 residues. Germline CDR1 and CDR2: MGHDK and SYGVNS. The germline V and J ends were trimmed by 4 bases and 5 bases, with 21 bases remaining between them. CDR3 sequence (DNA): TGTGCCAGCAGTGGGGGGGGCTCCCCGGGGGGCCACGAGCAGTACTTC. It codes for CASSGGGSPGGHEQYF.

The CDR3: CSVGGTSGGPFTDTQYF. The CDR3 DNA reads as TGCAGCGTTGGAGGGACTAGCGGGGGACCCTTCACAGATACGCAGTATTTT. The chain joins TRBV29-1 to TRBJ2-3; 14 bases line up with TRBD2. V dropped 4 bases and J dropped 2; count of bases not matched to a gene: 8. Germline V gene data show CDR1 as SQVTM and CDR2 as ANQGSEA. The CDR3 covers 17 residues.

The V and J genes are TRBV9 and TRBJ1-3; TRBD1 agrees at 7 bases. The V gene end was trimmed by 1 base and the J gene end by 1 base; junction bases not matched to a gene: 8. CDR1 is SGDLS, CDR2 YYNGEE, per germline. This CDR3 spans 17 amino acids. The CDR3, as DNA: TGTGCCAGCAGCGTACCCCGGGACAGTCAGTCTGGAAACACCATATATTTT. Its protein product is CASSVPRDSQSGNTIYF.

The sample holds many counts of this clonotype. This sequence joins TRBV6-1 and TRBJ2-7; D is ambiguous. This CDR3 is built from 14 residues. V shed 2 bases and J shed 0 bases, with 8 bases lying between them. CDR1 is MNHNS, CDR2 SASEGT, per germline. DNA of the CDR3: TGTGCCAGCAGTGAATTCAGGAGCTCCTACGAGCAGTACTTC. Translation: CASSEFRSSYEQYF.

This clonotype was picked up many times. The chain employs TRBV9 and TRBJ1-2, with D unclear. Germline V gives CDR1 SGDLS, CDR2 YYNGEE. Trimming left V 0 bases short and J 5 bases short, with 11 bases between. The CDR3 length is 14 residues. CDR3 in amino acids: CASSVVAGDYGYTF. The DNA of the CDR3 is TGTGCCAGCAGCGTAGTGGCAGGAGATTATGGCTACACCTTC.